Following are 13 T cell receptor beta chains from one sample sequenced in a study of patients and donors after allogeneic stem cell transplantation. Each CDR3 protein is one row after TCRdb ran MiXCR on the RT-PCR reads. The table has more than 850,000 distinct CDR3 sequences, about a sixth seen once. The specimen sequenced was blood, either unsorted or a sorted T cell fraction (not recorded which). The receptors derive from a human donor who was either an allogeneic HSCT recipient or a stem cell or donor lymphocyte infusion donor (not recorded which). It is not recorded whose cells these are; they may come from a transplant donor.

The chain carries TRBV20-1 and TRBJ1-5; a weak D match, TRBD1 (5 bases). V lost 3 bases and J 7 bases, leaving 19 bases between the germline ends. The CDR3 is made up of 15 amino acids. CDR1 and CDR2 from the germline V gene are DFQATT and SNEGSKA (reference sequence). The chain's CDR3 is CSASLGGGMGQPQHF. The CDR3 region has the DNA TGCAGTGCTAGTCTGGGGGGAGGGATGGGCCAGCCCCAGCATTTT.

This chain uses TRBV29-1 with TRBJ1-4; D is perhaps TRBD1 (5 bases). CDR1 is SQVTM and CDR2 is ANQGSEA in the germline V gene. The CDR3 sequence is 12 residues long. V lost 6 bases to trimming and J lost 8 bases, with 13 bases between them. The CDR3, as DNA: TGCAGCGTCGCGGGGCTTAGGGAAAAACTGTTTTTT. The encoded protein is CSVAGLREKLFF. The variable domain in full, completed from reference TRBV29-1 and TRBJ1-4, reads SAVISQKPSRDICQRGTSLTIQCQVDSQVTMMFWYRQQPGQSLTLIATANQGSEATYESGFVIDKFPISRPNLTFSTLTVSNMSPEDSSIYLCSVAGLREKLFFGSGTQLSVL.

The chain joins TRBV6-2 or TRBV6-3 to TRBJ2-7; D is uncertain. Germline loops: CDR1 MNHEY, CDR2 SVGEGT. V lost 0 bases and J 3 bases, leaving 6 bases between the germline ends. The CDR3 runs 13 residues. CDR3 nucleotides: TGTGCCAGCAGTTACTCGCAGGTCTACGAGCAGTACTTC. Its protein is CASSYSQVYEQYF.

This clonotype was found a few times. This chain connects TRBV20-1 to TRBJ2-1, with D uncertain. The CDR3 is 13 amino acids. Germline assignment: CDR1 DFQATT and CDR2 SNEGSKA (reference sequence). V was clipped by 3 bases and J by 9 bases, with 15 bases between them. The CDR3 protein is CSARVSTHSEQFF. CDR3 DNA: TGCAGTGCTAGGGTTTCCACCCACAGTGAGCAGTTCTTC.

The V gene is TRBV12-3 or TRBV12-4, the J gene TRBJ2-7; 8 bases fit TRBD2. Unmatched junction bases numbered 9, after V lost 2 bases and J lost 6 bases. The CDR3 runs 15 residues. For the CDR3, the DNA is TGTGCCAGCAGTTTAAGTTTAGGACTAGCTGCCGAGCAGTACTTC. Translation: CASSLSLGLAAEQYF.

A single count supports this clonotype. The chain uses TRBV30 and TRBJ1-2; no definite D call. Deletions cut 0 bases from V and 0 bases from J, with 11 bases between. Germline V gives CDR1 GTSNPN, CDR2 SVGIG (reference sequence). CDR3 size: 15 residues. The CDR3 protein is CAWSVGSRSNYGYTF. CDR3 DNA: TGTGCCTGGAGTGTAGGAAGCAGATCTAACTATGGCTACACCTTC.

This clonotype was counted between two and nine times. The rearrangement links TRBV12-3 or TRBV12-4 to TRBJ1-1, with no clear D. The CDR3 extends over 13 amino acids. Trimming removed 0 bases from V and 5 bases from J, with 7 bases in between. DNA for the CDR3: TGTGCCAGCAGTTTAGCGCGGGAGACTGAAGCTTTCTTT. This codes for CASSLARETEAFF.

The genes are TRBV30 and TRBJ2-7; D is uncertain. The CDR3 has 14 residues. The germline V gene encodes CDR1 GTSNPN and CDR2 SVGIG (reference sequence). V was clipped by 2 bases and J by 3 bases, with 14 bases between them. The CDR3 sequence: CAWSPRTVGYEQYF. Written as DNA, the CDR3 is TGTGCCTGGAGTCCCCGCACCGTCGGCTACGAGCAGTACTTC.

A note on this clonotype: No conserved phenylalanine or tryptophan ends this CDR3, so it is likely a read error. V usage is TRBV3-1 and J usage is TRBJ2-2, with D hard to call. In germline, CDR1 is LGHDT, CDR2 YNNKEL (reference sequence). V shed 0 bases and J shed 5 bases, with 13 bases lying between them. This CDR3 is built from 16 residues. The CDR3 sequence is CASSQDRTGLTGELFS. The CDR3 bases are TGTGCCAGCAGCCAAGACAGAACTGGTCTTACCGGGGAGCTGTTTTCT.

This clonotype has more than one count but fewer than ten. This chain connects TRBV7-9 to TRBJ1-6; D possibly corresponds to TRBD1 (5 bases). Trimming shortened V by 5 bases and J by 10 bases, and 21 bases separated the two germline ends. The length of the CDR3 is 16 residues. The germline gives CDR1 SEHNR, CDR2 FQNEAQ (reference sequence). This CDR3 reads CASSPPGTYGGSPLHF. The CDR3 bases are TGTGCCAGCAGCCCCCCAGGGACTTACGGCGGCTCACCCCTCCACTTT.

This clonotype has ten or more counts. This rearrangement joins TRBV10-3 to TRBJ2-1, with 8 bases aligning to TRBD2. The junction had 12 bases not matched to a gene; V was cut back by 6 bases and J by 8 bases. The germline gives CDR1 ENHRY, CDR2 SYGVKD. CDR3 size: 15 residues. In DNA form, the CDR3 reads TGTGCCATCAGCAAACGGGAGGGCCCAGGGGATGAGCAGTTCTTC. This encodes CAISKREGPGDEQFF.

This clonotype was found once. The chain employs TRBV7-3 and TRBJ2-7, with 7 bases aligning to TRBD2. Germline V CDR1 and CDR2: SGHTA, FQGTGA. This CDR3 is 14 amino acids long. J was trimmed by 6 bases and V by 5 bases; bases with no gene match: 10. The CDR3 nucleotides read TGTGCCAGCAGCGCAGAACCCGCTAGCGGCGAGCAGTACTTC. It encodes CASSAEPASGEQYF.

The chain employs TRBV19 and TRBJ1-2, with 9 bases aligning to TRBD1. Trimming took 4 bases from V and 4 from J; bases not matched to a gene: 7. The CDR3 contains 15 residues. Germline lookup yields CDR1 LNHDA and CDR2 SQIVND (reference sequence). The CDR3 sequence is CASSTRDREGYGYTF. CDR3 nucleotides: TGTGCCAGTAGTACGCGGGACAGGGAAGGCTATGGCTACACCTTC.